Listed below are T cell receptor beta chains from one sample, sequenced in a study of T cell repertoires in cytomegalovirus infection. The antigens these receptors bind are not known. TCRdb passed the reads through MiXCR, listing each CDR3 protein once. The table lists around 500,000 distinct CDR3 sequences, approximately 46% of them singletons, with around 44% in the top ten. This specimen consisted of cultured PBMCs, obtained from culture after CMV antigen stimulation. All receptors come from a human donor in good health (CMV status not recorded). Some clones in this sample may be carry-over from other donors' samples. CDR3s include the opening cysteine and the closing phenylalanine or tryptophan. Expanded clones get a size class; other rows say once, few or many, or leave the size out.

size: few
V: TRBV12-3/TRBV12-4
J: TRBJ2-3
CDR3: CASRKPRLGEHTDTQYF

size: .
V: TRBV20-1
J: TRBJ1-5
CDR3: CSGRISNQPQHF

size: .
V: TRBV10-3
J: TRBJ2-5
CDR3: CAISAYGETQYF

size: few
V: TRBV15
J: TRBJ1-4
CDR3: CATRRTGTNEKLFF

size: few
V: TRBV4-2
J: TRBJ2-3
CDR3: CASSQAGPEDTQYF

size: .
V: TRBV2
J: TRBJ2-7
CDR3: CASSQTGMEQYF

size: .
V: TRBV5-4
J: TRBJ2-7
CDR3: CASSLLASLGEQYF

size: .
V: TRBV2
J: TRBJ1-3
CDR3: CASSVGRGLSGNTIYF

size: .
V: TRBV19
J: TRBJ2-2
CDR3: CASEQDRAATGELFF

size: few
V: TRBV7-2
J: TRBJ1-1
CDR3: CASSLGLMGEAFF

size: .
V: TRBV12-3/TRBV12-4
J: TRBJ2-3
CDR3: CASSVAGGPTSTDTQYF

size: few
V: TRBV14
J: TRBJ2-3
CDR3: CASSQRDYTDTQYF

size: .
V: TRBV28
J: TRBJ2-3
CDR3: CASSTLAGAPTDTQYF

size: .
V: TRBV12-3/TRBV12-4
J: TRBJ1-2
CDR3: CASRPGGGNYGYTF

size: .
V: TRBV11-2
J: TRBJ2-2
CDR3: CASRLADRGRIGELFF

size: .
V: TRBV10-2
J: TRBJ2-7
CDR3: CASSAQRGYEQYF

size: .
V: TRBV6-1
J: TRBJ1-3
CDR3: CASRAVSSGNTIYF

size: .
V: TRBV6-7
J: TRBJ2-5
CDR3: CASSELGTSVQETQYF

size: .
V: TRBV11-2
J: TRBJ1-1
CDR3: CASSRGWGEAFF

size: few
V: TRBV11-2
J: TRBJ2-7
CDR3: CASSYMGYEQYF

size: .
V: TRBV7-6
J: TRBJ2-7
CDR3: CASSFRYAGSYEQYF

size: few
V: TRBV7-2
J: TRBJ2-7
CDR3: CASSFSPGLLSNF

size: .
V: TRBV7-9
J: TRBJ2-2
CDR3: CASTTATGGYTGELFF

size: .
V: TRBV4-1
J: TRBJ1-3
CDR3: CASRPGTAASSTGNTIYF

size: few
V: TRBV7-9
J: TRBJ1-4
CDR3: CASTTTKDPGKLFF

size: few
V: TRBV5-6
J: TRBJ2-1
CDR3: CASSLTGVEGQFF

size: .
V: TRBV6-2/TRBV6-3
J: TRBJ2-7
CDR3: CASRGSGPYEQYF

size: few
V: TRBV7-6
J: TRBJ2-1
CDR3: CASSPNSGMADEQFF

size: .
V: TRBV4-1
J: TRBJ2-7
CDR3: CASSQGVGQGNYEQYF

size: many
V: TRBV7-8
J: TRBJ2-5
CDR3: CASRSRGTRTQYF

size: .
V: TRBV12-3/TRBV12-4
J: TRBJ2-1
CDR3: CASIPGTGGYNEQFF

size: .
V: TRBV6-5
J: TRBJ2-2
CDR3: CASTPSLGRSAGELFF

size: .
V: TRBV18
J: TRBJ1-5
CDR3: CASSPDQYQPQHF

size: .
V: TRBV7-8
J: TRBJ2-7
CDR3: CASSRADLGGYEQYF

size: .
V: TRBV7-2
J: TRBJ2-1
CDR3: CASEGPFRGNEQFF

size: .
V: TRBV5-1
J: TRBJ2-1
CDR3: CASSPTGSRRYNEQFF

size: .
V: TRBV5-4
J: TRBJ1-1
CDR3: CASSPHSTEAFF

size: few
V: TRBV7-9
J: TRBJ1-1
CDR3: CASSARWTAEAFF

size: .
V: TRBV4-3
J: TRBJ2-2
CDR3: CASSQVRGELFF

size: .
V: TRBV12-3/TRBV12-4
J: TRBJ1-1
CDR3: CASSRTGLTEAFF

size: once
V: TRBV29-1
J: TRBJ1-1
CDR3: CSVGTGRGTEAFF

size: few
V: TRBV4-1
J: TRBJ2-1
CDR3: CASSRTSGGAQFF

size: .
V: TRBV4-2
J: TRBJ2-6
CDR3: CASSQVRTGANVLTF

size: .
V: TRBV27
J: TRBJ2-1
CDR3: CASGFQGLAGGPGYNEQFF

size: .
V: TRBV7-2
J: TRBJ2-7
CDR3: CASSSLEYEQYF

size: .
V: TRBV7-2
J: TRBJ1-4
CDR3: CASNNGRTNEKLFF

size: .
V: TRBV18
J: TRBJ2-5
CDR3: CASSKGVQETQYF

size: few
V: TRBV5-1
J: TRBJ1-2
CDR3: CASSLGQGAQGYGYTF

size: .
V: TRBV4-1
J: TRBJ2-5
CDR3: CASSQGNSGGSGLETQYF

size: few
V: TRBV4-3
J: TRBJ1-2
CDR3: CASSQELRNYGYTF

size: .
V: TRBV7-2
J: TRBJ1-2
CDR3: CASSLVDGYGYTF

size: few
V: TRBV7-2
J: TRBJ1-1
CDR3: CASSLEVWRGTEAFF

size: few
V: TRBV10-3
J: TRBJ1-2
CDR3: CAISEGGGYGYTF

size: few
V: TRBV7-2
J: TRBJ2-7
CDR3: CASSEGRGGLAKQYF

size: .
V: TRBV28
J: TRBJ2-7
CDR3: CASSLMVSYEQYF

size: .
V: TRBV7-2
J: TRBJ2-7
CDR3: CASSWRVAFTYEQYF

size: few
V: TRBV7-6
J: TRBJ2-1
CDR3: CASSSPQGESYNEQFF

size: few
V: TRBV15
J: TRBJ1-4
CDR3: CATSSPGQRNEKLFF